This T cell receptor (beta chain) stems from a study of shared clonotypes between healthy human individuals. Germline assignment: CDR1 SGDLS and CDR2 YYNGEE. With 4 bases clipped from V and 6 bases from J, the junction kept 9 bases outside the gene matches. The CDR3 spans 15 residues. Repertoires were generated with immunoSEQ multiplex PCR, while TCRdb's copy carries only in-frame clones and drops some. The table includes approximately 590,000 clones, around 95% detected once. This clone was observed once. CD45RO-negative CD8 cells positively selected for CCR7 made up the naive population, which excluded terminally differentiated effector memory CD45RA+ cells.

The source of this sequence is a woman aged 30 to 39 in good health. Sequenced sample: naive CD8+ T cells sorted from blood. This sequence joins TRBV9 and TRBJ2-3, with 9 bases fitting TRBD2. The CDR3 DNA reads TGTGCCAGCAGCAACTCCGGGACTAGCATGGATACGCAGTATTTT. Amino acid sequence: CASSNSGTSMDTQYF.